These T cell receptor beta chains were read from a single sample in a study of shared clonotypes between healthy human individuals. Profiled with immunoSEQ multiplex PCR; TCRdb holds only in-frame clones, not every one. This sample has 550,000 to 600,000 clones, with roughly 79% found just once. The sample taken for sequencing was PBMCs. The receptor source for this set is a woman aged 35 to 49 in good health. Some clones in this sample may be carry-over from other donors' samples. Both conserved end residues are part of each CDR3. The order of the fields is V gene, D gene, clone size, CDR3 protein. The D gene is left open where the match is weak. A clone size is listed for some rows: how often the clone was seen (once, few, many), or a class if it is expanded.

TRBV28 | TRBD2 | once | CASSAGGPLYEQYF
TRBV15 | - | - | CATSIGSNQPQHF
TRBV5-1 | - | few | CASSLGANQPQHF
TRBV29-1 | - | - | CSVVDTTSNTGELFF
TRBV30 | TRBD2 | - | CAWWPGLAPDEQFF
TRBV2 | - | - | CASSEGFTEQYF
TRBV11-2 | - | - | CASSLASSYEQYF
TRBV19 | TRBD2 | - | CASSITSGLAGTAEQFF
TRBV19 | - | - | CASSIDWDRTEAFF
TRBV28 | - | few | CASSLRQLGYTF
TRBV6-6 | TRBD1 | many | CASSWDRASGNTIYF
TRBV4-3 | - | - | CASSQWEGSGYNEQFF
TRBV30 | TRBD1 | - | CAWSARDRNTEAFF
TRBV5-1 | - | - | CASSFSVMSNYGYTF
TRBV7-8 | TRBD1 | - | CASSRRTGGDETQYF
TRBV4-2 | TRBD1 | - | CASSQDGQGVVYF
TRBV28 | - | once | CASHLRGTEAFF
TRBV28 | - | - | CASNSPGHEQFF
TRBV30 | TRBD2 | - | CAWNRIAGGPQEQYF
TRBV7-8 | - | - | CASSSLDLGQPQHF
TRBV2 | - | - | CASSALPEGVGNQPQHF
TRBV21-1 | - | - | CASSRRRDRGYCGYTF
TRBV11-1 | - | - | CASSLLGTGANVLTF
TRBV5-6 | TRBD2 | few | CASSLARPSGTYEQYF
TRBV2 | TRBD1 | once | CASSPGTEYQPQHF
TRBV30 | TRBD2 | once | CAWTARGSGSRGELFF
TRBV5-1 | TRBD2 | - | CASSSISSGPSTDTQYF
TRBV11-2 | - | - | CASSLLTTKETQYF
TRBV6-5 | - | many | CASSPSPNYGYTF
TRBV28 | TRBD1 | - | CASSPRDRGNEKLFF
TRBV2 | - | - | CASSEVTEKYF
TRBV6-6 | - | many | CASGPYEKLFF
TRBV2 | - | - | CASSDWAGTDF
TRBV7-6 | - | once | CASSRTRVGTDTQYF
TRBV27 | - | - | CASSLSRPSLAGELFF
TRBV28 | TRBD2 | - | CASIQLAGRAPPYNEQFF
TRBV6-6 | - | - | CASSYSGLALGYEQYF
TRBV15 | - | - | CATSIISGANVLTF
TRBV5-4 | TRBD2 | many | CASSQAGGSYNEQFF
TRBV9 | - | once | CASSPRVSSYEQYF
TRBV27 | TRBD2 | - | CASSWGGNEQYF
TRBV25-1 | - | few | CASSVTAVYNEQFF
TRBV11-2 | - | once | CASSSNGNTIYF
TRBV30 | - | - | CAWSGKSEQFF
TRBV2 | TRBD1 | - | CASQTGFGETQYF
TRBV11-2 | - | once | CASSPDSLLGYEQYF
TRBV15 | TRBD1 | - | CATSKGQGAGETQYF
TRBV2 | - | - | CASSAVDPGVMNTEAFF
TRBV2 | TRBD2 | - | CASSVRLAGTDTQYF